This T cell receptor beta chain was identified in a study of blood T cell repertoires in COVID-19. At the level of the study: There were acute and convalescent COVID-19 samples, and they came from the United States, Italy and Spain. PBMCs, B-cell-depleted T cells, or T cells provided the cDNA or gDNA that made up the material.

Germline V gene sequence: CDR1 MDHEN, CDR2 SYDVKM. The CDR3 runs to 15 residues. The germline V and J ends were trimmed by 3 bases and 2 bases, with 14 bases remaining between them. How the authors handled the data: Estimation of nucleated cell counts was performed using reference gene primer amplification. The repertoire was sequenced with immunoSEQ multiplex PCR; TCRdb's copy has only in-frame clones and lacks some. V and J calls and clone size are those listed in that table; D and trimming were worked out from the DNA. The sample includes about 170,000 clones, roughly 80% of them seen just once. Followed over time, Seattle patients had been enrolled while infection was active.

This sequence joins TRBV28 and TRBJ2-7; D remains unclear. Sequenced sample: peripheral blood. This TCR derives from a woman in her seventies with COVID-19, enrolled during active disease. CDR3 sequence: CASSFKQPKAYEQYF. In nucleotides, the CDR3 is TGTGCCAGCAGTTTCAAACAGCCCAAAGCCTACGAGCAGTACTTC.